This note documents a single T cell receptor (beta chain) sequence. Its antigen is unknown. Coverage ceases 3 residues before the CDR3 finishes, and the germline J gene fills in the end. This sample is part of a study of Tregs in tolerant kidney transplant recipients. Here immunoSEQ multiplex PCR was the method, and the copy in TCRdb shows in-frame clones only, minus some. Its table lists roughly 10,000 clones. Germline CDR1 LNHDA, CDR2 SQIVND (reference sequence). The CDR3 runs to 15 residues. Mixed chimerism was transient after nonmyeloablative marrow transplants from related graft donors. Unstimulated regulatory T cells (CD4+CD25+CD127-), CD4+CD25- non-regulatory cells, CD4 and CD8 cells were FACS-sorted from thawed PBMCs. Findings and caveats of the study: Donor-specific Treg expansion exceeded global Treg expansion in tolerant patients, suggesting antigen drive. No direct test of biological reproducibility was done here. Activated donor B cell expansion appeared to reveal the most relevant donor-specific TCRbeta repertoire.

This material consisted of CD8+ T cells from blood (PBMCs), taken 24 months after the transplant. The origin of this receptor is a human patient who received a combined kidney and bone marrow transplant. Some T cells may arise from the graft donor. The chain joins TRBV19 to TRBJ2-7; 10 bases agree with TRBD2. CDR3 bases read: TGTGCAGGGGGGCTAGCGGGAGTGGACTCCTACGAG. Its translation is CAGGLAGVDSYE. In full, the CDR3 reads CAGGLAGVDSYEQYF.